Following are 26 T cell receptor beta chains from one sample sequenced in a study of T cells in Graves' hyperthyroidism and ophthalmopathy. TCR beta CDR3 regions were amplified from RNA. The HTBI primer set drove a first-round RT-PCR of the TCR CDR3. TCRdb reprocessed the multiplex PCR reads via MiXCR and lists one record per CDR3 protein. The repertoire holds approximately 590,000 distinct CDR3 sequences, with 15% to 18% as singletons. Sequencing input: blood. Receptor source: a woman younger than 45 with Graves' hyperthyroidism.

The CDR3: CSARDLRVTDTQYF. In DNA form, the CDR3 reads TGCAGTGCTAGAGATTTAAGGGTCACAGATACGCAGTATTTT. The chain has TRBV20-1 and TRBJ2-3, with no clear D. Germline V lookup: CDR1 DFQATT, CDR2 SNEGSKA (reference sequence). CDR3 length: 14 amino acids. Trimming removed 0 bases from V and 2 bases from J, with 9 bases in between.

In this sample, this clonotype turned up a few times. CDR3 coding DNA: TGCAGCGTAGAGGCGGGGCGGGGAGATACGCAGTATTTT. It translates to CSVEAGRGDTQYF. This chain connects TRBV29-1 to TRBJ2-3; tentatively, D is TRBD2 (6 bases). This CDR3 region has 13 residues. V was trimmed by 6 bases and J by 5 bases, leaving 15 bases between them. CDR1 and CDR2 (germline): SQVTM, ANQGSEA.

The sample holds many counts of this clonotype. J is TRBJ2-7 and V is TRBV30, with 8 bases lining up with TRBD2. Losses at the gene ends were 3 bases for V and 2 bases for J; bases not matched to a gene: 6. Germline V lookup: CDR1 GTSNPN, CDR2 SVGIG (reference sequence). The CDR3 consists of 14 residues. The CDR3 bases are TGTGCCTGGAGCATCAGCGGGGGCGCCTACGAGCAGTACTTC. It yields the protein CAWSISGGAYEQYF.

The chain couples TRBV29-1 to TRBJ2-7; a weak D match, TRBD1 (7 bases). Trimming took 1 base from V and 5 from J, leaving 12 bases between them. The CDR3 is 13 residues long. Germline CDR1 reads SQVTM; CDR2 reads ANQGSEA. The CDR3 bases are TGCAGCGTTGAAGGCGCAGGGGGGAACGAGCAGTACTTC. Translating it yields CSVEGAGGNEQYF.

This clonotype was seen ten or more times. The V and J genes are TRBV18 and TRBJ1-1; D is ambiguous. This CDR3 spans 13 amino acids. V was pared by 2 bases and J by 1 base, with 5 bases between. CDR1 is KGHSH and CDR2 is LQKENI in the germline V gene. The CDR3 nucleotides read TGTGCCAGCTCACCAGATCAGAACACTGAAGCTTTCTTT. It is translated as CASSPDQNTEAFF.

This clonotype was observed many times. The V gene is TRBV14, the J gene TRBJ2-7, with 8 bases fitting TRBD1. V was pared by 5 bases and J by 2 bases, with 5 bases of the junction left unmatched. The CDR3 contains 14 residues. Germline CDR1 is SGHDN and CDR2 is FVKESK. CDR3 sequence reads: CASSDSTGAYEQYF. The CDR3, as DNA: TGTGCCAGCAGCGACTCGACAGGGGCCTACGAGCAGTACTTC.

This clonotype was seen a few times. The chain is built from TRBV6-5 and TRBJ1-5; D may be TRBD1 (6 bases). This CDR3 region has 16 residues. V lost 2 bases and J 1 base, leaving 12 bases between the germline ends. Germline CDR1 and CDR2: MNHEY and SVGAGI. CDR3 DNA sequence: TGTGCCAGCAGTTACGGGGGGCAGAGGAGCAATCAGCCCCAGCATTTT. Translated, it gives CASSYGGQRSNQPQHF.

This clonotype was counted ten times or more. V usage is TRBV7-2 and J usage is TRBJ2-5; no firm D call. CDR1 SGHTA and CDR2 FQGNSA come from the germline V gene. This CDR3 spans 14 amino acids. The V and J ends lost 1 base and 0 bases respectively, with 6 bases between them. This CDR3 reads CASSLGHYQETQYF. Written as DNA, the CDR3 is TGTGCCAGCAGCTTAGGCCATTACCAAGAGACCCAGTACTTC.

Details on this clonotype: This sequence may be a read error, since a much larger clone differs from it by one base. The CDR3 is CSARDPTGRTNSPLHF. The DNA for the CDR3 is TGCAGTGCTAGAGATCCCACCGGACGGACCAATTCACCCCTCCACTTT. This chain links TRBV20-1 with TRBJ1-6; no reliable D call. CDR1 and CDR2 (germline): DFQATT, SNEGSKA (reference sequence). The CDR3 spans 16 residues. V was clipped by 0 bases and J by 7 bases, with 16 bases between them.

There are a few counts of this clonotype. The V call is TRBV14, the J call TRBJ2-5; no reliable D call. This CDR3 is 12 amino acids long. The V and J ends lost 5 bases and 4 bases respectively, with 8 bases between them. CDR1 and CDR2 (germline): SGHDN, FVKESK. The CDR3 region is CASSESGETQYF. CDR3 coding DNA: TGTGCCAGCAGCGAGAGTGGAGAGACCCAGTACTTC.

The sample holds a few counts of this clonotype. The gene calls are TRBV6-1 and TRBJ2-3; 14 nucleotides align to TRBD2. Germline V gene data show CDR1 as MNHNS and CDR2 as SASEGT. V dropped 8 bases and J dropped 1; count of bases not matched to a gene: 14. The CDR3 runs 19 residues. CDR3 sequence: CASRGLTSGRAVGTDTQYF. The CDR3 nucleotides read TGTGCCAGCCGAGGACTGACTAGCGGGAGGGCCGTGGGCACAGATACGCAGTATTTT.

CDR3 sequence (DNA): TGTGCCAGCAGCTTAGGGGGACAGCCTGCAACTAATGAAAAACTGTTTTTT. Its protein product is CASSLGGQPATNEKLFF. The rearrangement links TRBV7-2 to TRBJ1-4; 7 bases align to TRBD1. The CDR3 is made up of 17 amino acids. Trimming at V came to 1 base and at J to 0 bases, leaving 5 bases not matched to a gene. CDR1 is SGHTA, CDR2 FQGNSA, per germline.

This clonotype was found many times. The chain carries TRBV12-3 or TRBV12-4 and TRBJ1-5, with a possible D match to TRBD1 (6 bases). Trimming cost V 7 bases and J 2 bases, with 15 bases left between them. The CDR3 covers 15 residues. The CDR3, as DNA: TGTGCCAGCACAACGATAGCAGGGGGCAATCAGCCCCAGCATTTT. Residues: CASTTIAGGNQPQHF.

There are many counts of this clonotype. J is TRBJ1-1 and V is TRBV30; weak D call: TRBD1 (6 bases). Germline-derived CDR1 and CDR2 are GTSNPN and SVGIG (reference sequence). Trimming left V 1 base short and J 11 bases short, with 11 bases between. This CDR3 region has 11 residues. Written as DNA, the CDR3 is TGTGCCTGGAGTGCGGGGGGGCTTGCTTTCTTT. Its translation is CAWSAGGLAFF. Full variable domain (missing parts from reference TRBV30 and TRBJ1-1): SQTIHQWPATLVQPVGSPLSLECTVEGTSNPNLYWYRQAAGRGLQLLFYSVGIGQISSEVPQNLSASRPQDRQFILSSKKLLLSDSGFYLCAWSAGGLAFFGQGTRLTVV.

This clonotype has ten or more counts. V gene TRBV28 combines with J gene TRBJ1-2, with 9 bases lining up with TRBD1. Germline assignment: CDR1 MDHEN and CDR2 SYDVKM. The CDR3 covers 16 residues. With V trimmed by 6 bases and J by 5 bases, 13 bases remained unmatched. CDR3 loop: CASSWGRTGDRYGYTF. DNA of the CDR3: TGTGCCAGCAGCTGGGGCCGGACAGGGGATCGGTATGGCTACACCTTC.

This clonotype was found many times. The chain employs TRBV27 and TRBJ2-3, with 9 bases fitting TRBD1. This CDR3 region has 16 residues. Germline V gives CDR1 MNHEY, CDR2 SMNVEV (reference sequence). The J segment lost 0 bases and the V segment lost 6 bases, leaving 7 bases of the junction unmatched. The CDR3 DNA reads TGTGCCAGCAGCAACAGGGGGCCGACTAGCACAGATACGCAGTATTTT. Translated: CASSNRGPTSTDTQYF.

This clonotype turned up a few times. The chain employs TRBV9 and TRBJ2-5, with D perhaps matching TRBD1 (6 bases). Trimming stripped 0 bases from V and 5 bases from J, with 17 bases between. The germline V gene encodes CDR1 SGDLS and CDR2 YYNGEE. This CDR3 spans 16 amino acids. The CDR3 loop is CASSVGSAGAWETQYF. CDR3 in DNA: TGTGCCAGCAGCGTAGGATCCGCAGGGGCCTGGGAGACCCAGTACTTC.

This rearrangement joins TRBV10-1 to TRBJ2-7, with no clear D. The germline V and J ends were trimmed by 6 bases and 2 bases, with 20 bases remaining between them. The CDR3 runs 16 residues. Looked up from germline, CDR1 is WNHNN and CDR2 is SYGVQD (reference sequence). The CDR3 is CASRTHKGPLAYEQYF. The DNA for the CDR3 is TGCGCCAGCAGAACACATAAAGGACCTCTGGCCTACGAGCAGTACTTC.

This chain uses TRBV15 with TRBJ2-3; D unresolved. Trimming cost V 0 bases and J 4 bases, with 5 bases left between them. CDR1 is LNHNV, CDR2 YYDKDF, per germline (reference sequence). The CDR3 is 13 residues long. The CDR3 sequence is CATSREQADTQYF. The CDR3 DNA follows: TGTGCCACCAGCAGAGAGCAGGCAGATACGCAGTATTTT.

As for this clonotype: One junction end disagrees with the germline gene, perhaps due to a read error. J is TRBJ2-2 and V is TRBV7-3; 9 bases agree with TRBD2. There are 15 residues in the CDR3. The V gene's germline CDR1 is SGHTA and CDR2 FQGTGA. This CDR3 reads CASSLAGGFAGGLFF. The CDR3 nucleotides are TGTGCCAGCAGCTTAGCGGGAGGGTTCGCCGGGGGGCTGTTTTTT.

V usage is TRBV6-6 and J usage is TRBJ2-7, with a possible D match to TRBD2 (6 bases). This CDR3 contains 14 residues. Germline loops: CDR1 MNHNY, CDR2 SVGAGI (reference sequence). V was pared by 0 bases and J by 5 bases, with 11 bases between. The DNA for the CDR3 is TGTGCCAGCAGTTACTCCCCGGGAGACAACGAGCAGTACTTC. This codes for CASSYSPGDNEQYF.

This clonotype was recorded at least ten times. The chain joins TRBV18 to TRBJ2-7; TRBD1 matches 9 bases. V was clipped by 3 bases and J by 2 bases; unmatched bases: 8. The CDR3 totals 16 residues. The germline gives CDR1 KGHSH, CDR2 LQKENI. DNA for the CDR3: TGTGCCAGCTCACCGGCGAGGACAGGGGAGACCTACGAGCAGTACTTC. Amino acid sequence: CASSPARTGETYEQYF.

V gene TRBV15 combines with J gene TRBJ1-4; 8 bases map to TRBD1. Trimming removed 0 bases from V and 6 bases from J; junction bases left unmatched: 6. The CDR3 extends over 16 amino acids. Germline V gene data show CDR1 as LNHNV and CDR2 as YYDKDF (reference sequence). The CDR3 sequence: CATSRERTGSDEKLFF. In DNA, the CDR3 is TGTGCCACCAGCAGAGAGAGGACAGGGAGTGATGAAAAACTGTTTTTT.

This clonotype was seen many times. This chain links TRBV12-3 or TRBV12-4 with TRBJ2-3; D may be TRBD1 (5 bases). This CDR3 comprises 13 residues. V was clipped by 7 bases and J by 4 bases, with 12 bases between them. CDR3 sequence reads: CASILLGADTQYF. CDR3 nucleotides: TGTGCCAGCATCCTCCTAGGGGCAGATACGCAGTATTTT.

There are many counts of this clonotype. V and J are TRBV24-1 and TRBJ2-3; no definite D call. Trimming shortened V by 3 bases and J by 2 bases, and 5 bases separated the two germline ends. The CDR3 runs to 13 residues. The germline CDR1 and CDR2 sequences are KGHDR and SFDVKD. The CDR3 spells CATSDPVTDTQYF. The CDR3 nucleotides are TGTGCCACCAGTGATCCCGTCACAGATACGCAGTATTTT.

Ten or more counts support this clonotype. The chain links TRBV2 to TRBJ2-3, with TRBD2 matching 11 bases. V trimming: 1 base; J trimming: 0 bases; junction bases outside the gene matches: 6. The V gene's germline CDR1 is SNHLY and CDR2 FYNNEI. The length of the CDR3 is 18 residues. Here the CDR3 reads CASSEEGLAGSSTDTQYF. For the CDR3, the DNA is TGTGCCAGCAGTGAAGAAGGACTAGCGGGTTCTAGCACAGATACGCAGTATTTT. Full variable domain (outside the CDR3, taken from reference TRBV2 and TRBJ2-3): EPEVTQTPSHQVTQMGQEVILRCVPISNHLYFYWYRQILGQKVEFLVSFYNNEISEKSEIFDDQFSVERPDGSNFTLKIRSTKLEDSAMYFCASSEEGLAGSSTDTQYFGPGTRLTVL.